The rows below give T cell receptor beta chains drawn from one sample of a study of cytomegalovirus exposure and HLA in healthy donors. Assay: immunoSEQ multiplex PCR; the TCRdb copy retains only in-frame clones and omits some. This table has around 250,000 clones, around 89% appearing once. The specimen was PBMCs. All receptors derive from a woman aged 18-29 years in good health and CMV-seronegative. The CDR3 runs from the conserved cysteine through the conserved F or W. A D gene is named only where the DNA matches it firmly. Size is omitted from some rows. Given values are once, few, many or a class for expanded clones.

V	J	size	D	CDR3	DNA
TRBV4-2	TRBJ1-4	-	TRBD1	CASSQERQGTNEKLFF	TGTGCCAGCAGCCAAGAGAGACAGGGTACTAATGAAAAACTGTTTTTT
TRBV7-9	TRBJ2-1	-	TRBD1	CASSEPGQGNNEQFF	TGTGCCAGCAGCGAACCGGGACAGGGTAACAATGAGCAGTTCTTC
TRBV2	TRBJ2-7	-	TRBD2	CASTGGSYEQYF	TGTGCCAGCACGGGGGGTTCCTACGAGCAGTACTTC
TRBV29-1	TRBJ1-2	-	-	CSVALNQDGYTF	TGCAGCGTTGCACTAAATCAAGATGGCTACACCTTC
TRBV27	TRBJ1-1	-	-	CASSPRQTPGNTEAFF	TGTGCCAGCAGTCCCCGACAGACCCCGGGGAACACTGAAGCTTTCTTT
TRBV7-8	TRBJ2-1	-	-	CASSLLALPPYNEQFF	TGTGCCAGCAGCTTACTAGCCCTTCCCCCCTACAATGAGCAGTTCTTC
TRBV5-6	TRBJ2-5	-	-	CASSLTAQETQYF	TGTGCCAGCAGCTTGACAGCCCAAGAGACCCAGTACTTC
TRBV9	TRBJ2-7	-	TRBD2	CASSPSLGSGGGPHEQYF	TGTGCCAGCAGTCCTAGCCTAGGGAGCGGGGGGGGTCCTCATGAGCAGTACTTC
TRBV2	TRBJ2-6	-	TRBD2	CASRTSSSAGANVLTF	TGTGCCAGCAGGACTAGCTCCTCAGCTGGGGCCAACGTCCTGACTTTC
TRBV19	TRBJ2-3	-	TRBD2	CASNRAGVVDTQYF	TGTGCCAGTAATAGAGCGGGGGTGGTAGATACGCAGTATTTT
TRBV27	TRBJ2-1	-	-	CASSLAAYNEQFF	TGTGCCAGCAGTTTGGCAGCCTACAATGAGCAGTTCTTC
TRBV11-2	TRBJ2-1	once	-	CASSLVRGRYNEQFF	TGTGCCAGCAGCTTAGTGCGGGGGCGATACAATGAGCAGTTCTTC
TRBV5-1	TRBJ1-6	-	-	CASSQMGLPSNSPLHF	TGCGCCAGCAGCCAGATGGGCTTACCAAGTAATTCACCCCTCCACTTT
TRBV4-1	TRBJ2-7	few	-	CASSQVPYGGEQYF	TGCGCCAGCAGCCAAGTCCCCTATGGCGGCGAGCAGTACTTC
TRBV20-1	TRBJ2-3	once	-	CSARFADTQYF	TGCAGTGCTAGATTCGCAGATACGCAGTATTTT
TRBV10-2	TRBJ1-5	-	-	CASSESHSFNQPQHF	TGCGCCAGCAGTGAGTCTCACTCCTTCAATCAGCCCCAGCATTTT